Listed below are T cell receptor beta chains from one sample, sequenced in a study of blood T cell repertoires in COVID-19. Sequencing used immunoSEQ multiplex PCR; TCRdb keeps in-frame clones, though not all of them. The sample yields 53,000 or so clones, approximately 80% seen once. Sequences were obtained from peripheral blood. These receptors all come from a man aged 50-59 years with active or convalescent COVID-19. CDR3s include the opening cysteine and the closing phenylalanine or tryptophan. A D gene is named only where the DNA matches it firmly. Only some rows state a clone size, as once, few, many or a class for expanded clones.

V gene	clone size	D gene	J gene	CDR3 protein	CDR3 DNA
TRBV28	few	TRBD2	TRBJ2-7	CASSSPAGGPYEQYF	TGTGCCAGCAGTTCCCCAGCGGGAGGTCCCTACGAGCAGTACTTC
TRBV19	few	TRBD1	TRBJ1-5	CASREDRGGSGNQPQHF	TGTGCCAGTAGAGAGGACAGGGGCGGAAGTGGCAATCAGCCCCAGCATTTT
TRBV20-1	NA	NA	TRBJ2-5	CSVRRGETQYF	TGCAGTGTTAGGAGGGGGGAGACCCAGTACTTC
TRBV27	NA	NA	TRBJ1-5	CASSIREGNQPQHF	TGTGCCAGCAGCATTAGGGAGGGGAATCAGCCCCAGCATTTT
TRBV7-2	NA	TRBD2	TRBJ2-1	CASSTSGLAGVEQFF	TGTGCCAGCAGCACCTCGGGACTAGCGGGCGTGGAGCAGTTCTTC
TRBV10-3	NA	NA	TRBJ2-5	CAISETGRSAQYF	TGTGCCATCAGTGAAACAGGTCGATCGGCCCAGTACTTC
TRBV6-5	NA	NA	TRBJ1-2	CASSYRQGRAYGYTF	TGTGCCAGCAGTTACCGCCAGGGGAGGGCGTATGGCTACACCTTC
TRBV13	NA	NA	TRBJ1-2	CASSQGQPDGYTF	TGTGCCAGCAGCCAGGGCCAGCCGGATGGCTACACCTTC
TRBV5-1	NA	NA	TRBJ1-4	CASSLDAYGSTNEKLFF	TGCGCCAGCAGCCTGGACGCCTACGGTTCTACTAATGAAAAACTGTTTTTT
TRBV27	NA	TRBD1	TRBJ1-3	CASSRDREANTIYF	TGTGCCAGCAGTAGAGACAGGGAGGCAAACACCATATATTTT
TRBV10-2	NA	NA	TRBJ1-2	CASSDGNGYTF	TGCGCCAGCAGCGACGGGAATGGCTACACCTTC
TRBV29-1	NA	NA	TRBJ1-1	CSVGSGVGTEAFF	TGCAGCGTTGGTTCAGGGGTTGGCACTGAAGCTTTCTTT
TRBV12-3/TRBV12-4	NA	NA	TRBJ2-7	CASSFVLSYEQYF	TGTGCCAGCAGTTTCGTACTCTCCTACGAGCAGTACTTC
TRBV27	once	NA	TRBJ1-1	CASSRAGTLNTEAFF	TGTGCCAGCTCAAGGGCTGGGACACTGAACACTGAAGCTTTCTTT
TRBV29-1	few	NA	TRBJ2-6	CSVRSSGANVLTF	TGCAGCGTCCGGAGCTCTGGGGCCAACGTCCTGACTTTC
TRBV9	NA	NA	TRBJ2-1	CASSVVSGVSSYNEQFF	TGTGCCAGCAGCGTAGTTTCAGGGGTCAGCTCCTACAATGAGCAGTTCTTC
TRBV2	NA	NA	TRBJ1-2	CASIIQVWNYGYTF	TGTGCCAGCATCATCCAGGTTTGGAACTATGGCTACACCTTC
TRBV10-3	few	TRBD2	TRBJ2-1	CAISQSGAPLYNEQFF	TGTGCCATCAGTCAGAGCGGGGCGCCTCTTTACAATGAGCAGTTCTTC
TRBV2	many	TRBD1	TRBJ1-4	CASSEQGAALKLFF	TGTGCCAGCAGTGAACAGGGGGCTGCCCTAAAACTGTTTTTT
TRBV5-1	few	NA	TRBJ1-6	CASSLNDRRVGSSPLHF	TGCGCCAGCAGCCTTAATGACAGGCGCGTTGGTAGCTCACCCCTCCACTTT
TRBV9	NA	NA	TRBJ1-5	CASRFTVVQPTVNNQPQHF	TGTGCCAGCAGGTTCACCGTCGTCCAACCCACAGTGAACAATCAGCCCCAGCATTTT
TRBV6-6	NA	TRBD2	TRBJ2-2	CASRWTSENTGELFF	TGTGCCAGCAGGTGGACTAGCGAGAACACCGGGGAGCTGTTTTTT
TRBV7-8	NA	NA	TRBJ1-6	CASSFGQVGGSPLHF	TGTGCCAGCAGCTTCGGTCAGGTCGGTGGTTCACCCCTCCACTTT
TRBV3-1/TRBV3-2	once	NA	TRBJ2-3	CASSHGDSRDTQYF	TGTGCCAGCAGCCATGGAGACTCGAGAGATACGCAGTATTTT
TRBV14	NA	TRBD1	TRBJ2-7	CASSRDRGWQYF	TGTGCCAGCAGTCGGGACAGGGGTTGGCAGTACTTC
TRBV3-1/TRBV3-2	NA	NA	TRBJ1-2	CASSQGAWVYYGYTF	TGTGCCAGCAGCCAAGGGGCCTGGGTTTACTATGGCTACACCTTC
TRBV5-1	NA	NA	TRBJ1-6	CASSLAASGNSPLHF	TGCGCCAGCAGCTTGGCCGCCAGCGGCAATTCACCCCTCCACTTT
TRBV7-2	NA	TRBD1	TRBJ1-3	CASSLGQPGDTIYF	TGTGCCAGCAGCCTGGGACAGCCCGGGGACACCATATATTTT
TRBV15	NA	NA	TRBJ2-6	CATSKERISGANVLTF	TGTGCCACCAGCAAAGAGAGGATTTCTGGGGCCAACGTCCTGACTTTC
TRBV15	NA	NA	TRBJ2-5	CATSRDWGGVETQYF	TGTGCCACCAGCAGAGATTGGGGGGGCGTAGAGACCCAGTACTTC
TRBV7-2	NA	TRBD2	TRBJ2-3	CASSLVGLVDTQYF	TGTGCCAGCAGCTTAGTGGGACTAGTGGATACGCAGTATTTT
TRBV12-3/TRBV12-4	NA	NA	TRBJ1-2	CASSTGVAHGYTF	TGTGCCAGCAGTACCGGGGTCGCGCATGGCTACACCTTC
TRBV7-8	once	NA	TRBJ2-2	CASSPGGGGIGELFF	TGTGCCAGCAGCCCCGGGGGAGGTGGAATCGGGGAGCTGTTTTTT
TRBV7-6	once	NA	TRBJ2-7	CASSLSGTYEQYF	TGTGCCAGCAGCTTAAGCGGAACCTACGAGCAGTACTTC
TRBV21-1	once	NA	TRBJ2-1	CASSKGARGEQFF	TGTGCCAGCAGCAAAGGGGCCCGGGGAGAGCAGTTCTTC
TRBV7-3	NA	TRBD1	TRBJ2-5	CASSQFPTGFGETQYF	TGTGCCAGCAGCCAGTTTCCGACAGGGTTTGGAGAGACCCAGTACTTC
TRBV30	NA	NA	TRBJ1-1	CAWRGWGGAGGEAFF	TGTGCCTGGAGAGGTTGGGGGGGAGCGGGAGGTGAAGCTTTCTTT
TRBV29-1	NA	TRBD2	TRBJ2-7	CSVENGGTYEQYF	TGCAGCGTTGAGAACGGGGGGACCTACGAGCAGTACTTC
TRBV2	NA	NA	TRBJ2-5	CATKGLNSEETQYF	TGTGCCACCAAAGGTCTGAATAGCGAAGAGACCCAGTACTTC
TRBV3-1/TRBV3-2	NA	NA	TRBJ1-1	CASSQGSGFETEAFF	TGTGCCAGCAGCCAAGGAAGCGGATTTGAGACTGAAGCTTTCTTT
TRBV1	NA	NA	TRBJ2-3	CTSSQLSTDTQYF	TGCACCAGCAGCCAACTATCCACAGATACGCAGTATTTT
TRBV12-3/TRBV12-4	many	NA	TRBJ2-3	CASSWGVDTQYF	TGTGCCAGCAGTTGGGGGGTGGATACGCAGTATTTT
TRBV5-1	NA	TRBD1	TRBJ1-4	CASSLTGANEKLFF	TGCGCCAGCAGCTTGACAGGGGCTAATGAAAAACTGTTTTTT
TRBV7-9	NA	TRBD2	TRBJ2-2	CASSLTSGGQYGELFF	TGTGCCAGCAGCTTGACTAGCGGGGGACAGTACGGGGAGCTGTTTTTT
TRBV19	NA	NA	TRBJ2-7	CAPGGGPPHYEQYF	TGTGCCCCTGGGGGGGGGCCCCCCCACTACGAGCAGTACTTC
TRBV6-1	NA	NA	TRBJ2-7	CASSEVLAATNIHEQYF	TGTGCCAGCAGTGAAGTGCTTGCGGCGACCAACATCCACGAGCAGTACTTC
TRBV19	NA	NA	TRBJ1-5	CASSILIGEYSNQPQHF	TGTGCCAGTAGTATTTTAATTGGGGAGTATAGCAATCAGCCCCAGCATTTT
TRBV20-1	NA	NA	TRBJ2-3	CSADTGDTQYF	TGCAGTGCCGACACAGGGGATACGCAGTATTTT
TRBV2	few	NA	TRBJ1-2	CASSDGSRGTYGYTF	TGTGCCAGCAGTGATGGTAGCAGGGGTACCTATGGCTACACCTTC
TRBV3-1/TRBV3-2	NA	NA	TRBJ2-3	CASSQNPGATDTQYF	TGTGCCAGCAGCCAGAACCCAGGGGCCACAGATACGCAGTATTTT
TRBV2	NA	TRBD2	TRBJ2-3	CASSDLAGAGDTQYF	TGTGCCAGCAGTGACTTAGCGGGAGCAGGCGATACGCAGTATTTT
TRBV7-3	once	NA	TRBJ1-2	CASSPRGGGYGYTF	TGTGCCAGCAGCCCCAGGGGCGGGGGCTATGGCTACACCTTC
TRBV5-4	NA	NA	TRBJ1-1	CASSVGLVGTRGTEAFF	TGTGCCAGCAGCGTCGGCCTGGTCGGGACAAGGGGCACTGAAGCTTTCTTT
TRBV3-1/TRBV3-2	NA	NA	TRBJ2-3	CASSPPVGNTDTQYF	TGTGCCAGCAGCCCTCCTGTGGGCAACACAGATACGCAGTATTTT
TRBV30	NA	TRBD2	TRBJ2-1	CATAAGVSYNEQFF	TGTGCCACCGCAGCGGGAGTCTCCTACAATGAGCAGTTCTTC